One sample yielded the 21 T cell receptor beta chains listed below, sequenced in a study of post-analysis software for immune sequencing data. General study findings and limits: Roughly five TRBV segments, including TRBV5-6, TRBV5-1 and TRBV20-1, were more frequent in patients than controls.

Presence of unique molecular identifiers characterized the TCR beta cDNA libraries. TCRdb ran MiXCR on the PCR reads and lists one entry per CDR3 protein. The sample shows 430,000 or so distinct CDR3 sequences, about 40% of them seen only once. Their cognate antigens are unknown. The sequenced sample was blood. The receptor source for this set is a girl aged 2 to 9 with multiple sclerosis.

This rearrangement joins TRBV3-1 to TRBJ1-1; no reliable D call. V gave up 1 base and J gave up 2 bases, with 5 bases separating them. CDR3 size: 13 residues. The germline V gene has CDR1 LGHDT and CDR2 YNNKEL (reference sequence). In DNA, the CDR3 is TGTGCCAGCAGCCAAGTTTTAAACACTGAAGCTTTCTTT. Protein sequence: CASSQVLNTEAFF. The entire variable domain, with the rest obtained from reference TRBV3-1 and TRBJ1-1, is as follows: DTAVSQTPKYLVTQMGNDKSIKCEQNLGHDTMYWYKQDSKKFLKIMFSYNNKELIINETVPNRFSPKSPDKAHLNLHINSLELGDSAVYFCASSQVLNTEAFFGQGTRLTVV.

The sample holds one count of this clonotype. The V call is TRBV20-1, the J call TRBJ1-2; D call uncertain. Germline values: CDR1 DFQATT, CDR2 SNEGSKA (reference sequence). The CDR3 loop spans 14 amino acids. V was clipped by 5 bases and J by 3 bases, with 16 bases between them. In DNA form, the CDR3 reads TGCAGTGCTTATTTAGGACGGCGGGACTATGGCTACACCTTC. It codes for CSAYLGRRDYGYTF.

The gene calls are TRBV7-9 and TRBJ2-2; D not resolved. Germline V gives CDR1 SEHNR, CDR2 FQNEAQ (reference sequence). The germline V and J ends were trimmed by 6 bases and 0 bases, with 8 bases remaining between them. This CDR3 is 14 amino acids long. The CDR3 DNA reads TGTGCCAGCAGGAAGGGCGCGAACACCGGGGAGCTGTTTTTT. As protein: CASRKGANTGELFF.

The rearrangement links TRBV13 to TRBJ2-1; D call uncertain. The V gene lost 5 bases and the J gene lost 0 bases, with 11 bases spanning the gap. The germline V gene encodes CDR1 PRHDT and CDR2 FYEKMQ (reference sequence). The CDR3 totals 15 residues. This CDR3 reads CASSPRMSSYNEQFF. As DNA, the CDR3 is TGTGCCAGCAGCCCCCGCATGAGCTCCTACAATGAGCAGTTCTTC.

The table lists this clonotype with a few counts. This chain's CDR3 is CASSLWGPGDSYNEQFF. The CDR3 bases are TGCGCCAGCAGCTTGTGGGGACCCGGGGACTCCTACAATGAGCAGTTCTTC. The chain couples TRBV5-1 to TRBJ2-1; possibly TRBD1 or TRBD2 for D (5 bases each). In germline, CDR1 is SGHRS, CDR2 YFSETQ. This CDR3 has 17 amino acids. The ends were cut back, 1 base at V and 0 bases at J, with 14 bases in the middle.

This chain links TRBV6-4 with TRBJ2-5; D gene ambiguous. The germline gives CDR1 MRHNA, CDR2 SNTAGT. This CDR3 has 18 amino acids. V lost 0 bases, J lost 0 bases, and 17 bases lay in between. In nucleotides, the CDR3 is TGTGCCAGCAGTGACTCGACGGGTCCGACGGCGTACCAAGAGACCCAGTACTTC. Residues: CASSDSTGPTAYQETQYF.

The chain is built from TRBV10-2 and TRBJ2-3; 11 bases map to TRBD2. This CDR3 is 17 amino acids long. J lost 0 bases, V lost 6 bases, and 8 bases had no gene match. Germline assignment: CDR1 WSHSY and CDR2 SAAADI. The CDR3 DNA reads as TGCGCCAGCAGCCCCGCTAGCGGGGGGCTAAGCACAGATACGCAGTATTTT. Residues: CASSPASGGLSTDTQYF.

In this sample, this clonotype turned up a few times. This chain uses TRBV6-5 with TRBJ2-1; 9 nucleotides align to TRBD2. Per germline, CDR1 MNHEY and CDR2 SVGAGI. Trimming removed 5 bases from V and 9 bases from J; junction bases left unmatched: 8. The CDR3 spans 14 residues. CDR3 in amino acids: CASSAPGLASEQFF. The CDR3 region has the DNA TGTGCCAGCAGTGCACCGGGACTAGCTAGTGAGCAGTTCTTC.

This chain uses TRBV6-2 or TRBV6-3 with TRBJ2-6, with D perhaps matching TRBD1 (5 bases). Germline V gene data show CDR1 as MNHEY and CDR2 as SVGEGT. Trimming removed 5 bases from V and 0 bases from J, with 11 bases in between. The CDR3 length is 16 residues. The DNA of the CDR3 is TGTGCCAGCAGTACGGACACCGTCTCTGGGGCCAACGTCCTGACTTTC. Protein sequence: CASSTDTVSGANVLTF.

CDR3 nucleotides: TGCGCCAGCAGCCAGCTGCTAAACAATGAGCAGTTCTTC. Its protein is CASSQLLNNEQFF. The gene calls are TRBV5-1 and TRBJ2-1; D unresolved. Trimming left V 4 bases short and J 5 bases short, with 10 bases between. The germline CDR1 and CDR2 sequences are SGHRS and YFSETQ. CDR3 size: 13 residues.

The chain has TRBV11-1 and TRBJ2-1, with 11 nucleotides matching TRBD2. V lost 5 bases to trimming and J lost 6 bases; unmatched junction nucleotides: 12. Germline CDR1 SGHAT, CDR2 FQDESV (reference sequence). The CDR3 consists of 17 residues. The CDR3 spells CASSQAHGGLAVNEQFF. The CDR3 bases are TGTGCCAGCAGCCAAGCTCATGGGGGACTAGCGGTCAATGAGCAGTTCTTC.

Regarding this clonotype: Germline and junction disagree at one end, which may indicate a read error. The chain employs TRBV29-1 and TRBJ2-7, with a tentative D call TRBD1 (5 bases). The germline gives CDR1 SQVTM, CDR2 ANQGSEA. The CDR3 contains 13 residues. Written as DNA, the CDR3 is TGCAGCGTTGGGGGCAGGGAACCCTACAAGCAGTACTTC. It is translated as CSVGGREPYKQYF.

The sample holds many counts of this clonotype. J is TRBJ2-7 and V is TRBV6-5; D call uncertain. Trimming took 2 bases from V and 7 from J, leaving 6 bases between them. The CDR3 has 11 amino acids. Germline V gene data show CDR1 as MNHEY and CDR2 as SVGAGI. CDR3 nucleotide sequence: TGTGCCAGCAGTTACGTCGGGGAGCAGTACTTC. Its protein is CASSYVGEQYF.

Note on this clonotype: A junction end diverges from the germline sequence, so it may reflect a read error. The chain carries TRBV29-1 and TRBJ1-1; D is possibly TRBD1 (5 bases). This CDR3 has 12 amino acids. Germline V CDR1 and CDR2: SQVTM, ANQGSEA. CDR3 protein: CGVAGRYTEAFF. For the CDR3, the DNA is TGCGGCGTTGCAGGGAGGTACACTGAAGCTTTCTTT.

The chain uses TRBV20-1 and TRBJ1-5; 7 bases are a match to TRBD1. V was clipped by 1 base and J by 4 bases; unmatched bases: 4. Germline CDR1 DFQATT, CDR2 SNEGSKA (reference sequence). The CDR3 spans 14 residues. In DNA form, the CDR3 reads TGCAGTGCTAGAGCTGCGACAGGGAATCAGCCCCAGCATTTT. This gives the protein CSARAATGNQPQHF.

The chain carries TRBV7-3 and TRBJ2-3, with D perhaps matching TRBD2 (6 bases). Germline V gives CDR1 SGHTA, CDR2 FQGTGA. Trimming removed 1 base at V and 4 bases at J, with 18 bases between. CDR3 length equals 17 residues. The CDR3: CASSLRGVPARPDTQYF. CDR3 sequence (DNA): TGTGCCAGCAGCTTAAGGGGGGTCCCAGCTAGGCCAGATACGCAGTATTTT.

Only a few counts were recorded for this clonotype. CDR3: CASSYGQGRQETQYF. The CDR3 bases are TGCGCCAGCAGCTACGGACAGGGTCGGCAAGAGACCCAGTACTTC. The gene calls are TRBV5-1 and TRBJ2-5; 8 positions agree with TRBD1. Germline V gene lookup returns CDR1 SGHRS and CDR2 YFSETQ. Unmatched junction bases numbered 6, after V lost 3 bases and J lost 2 bases. The CDR3 has 15 residues.

Here the CDR3 DNA reads TGTGCCAGCAGCCAAAACCGGAACAACTACGAGCAGTACTTC. As protein: CASSQNRNNYEQYF. The chain combines TRBV3-1 with TRBJ2-7; D unclear. The germline V gene has CDR1 LGHDT and CDR2 YNNKEL (reference sequence). This CDR3 is built from 14 residues. The V end was cut by 2 bases, the J end by 3 bases, with 11 bases between.

This clonotype appeared a few times. The J gene is TRBJ2-7, the V gene TRBV27; 7 bases are shared with TRBD2. The CDR3 covers 18 residues. Looked up from germline, CDR1 is MNHEY and CDR2 is SMNVEV (reference sequence). Trimming removed 6 bases from V and 4 bases from J; junction bases left unmatched: 21. The CDR3 DNA is TGTGCCAGCAGGCCATTTTGGTCCGGGACTAACCTCCCATACGAGCAGTACTTC. The encoded protein is CASRPFWSGTNLPYEQYF.

The rearrangement links TRBV6-2 or TRBV6-3 to TRBJ2-1, with 15 positions matching TRBD2. There are 14 residues in the CDR3. With V trimmed by 5 bases and J by 8 bases, 1 base remained unmatched. From germline, CDR1 is MNHEY and CDR2 SVGEGT. The CDR3 nucleotides are TGTGCCAGCAGTGGACTAGCGGGAGGGCATGAGCAGTTCTTC. Encoded protein: CASSGLAGGHEQFF.

V and J are TRBV7-9 and TRBJ1-6; TRBD1 is a possible D gene (5 bases). In germline, CDR1 is SEHNR, CDR2 FQNEAQ (reference sequence). V lost 6 bases, J lost 7 bases, and 16 bases lay in between. CDR3 length: 15 amino acids. DNA of the CDR3: TGTGCCAGCAGTTATGGGTCAGGGAAGAATTCACCCCTCCACTTT. This encodes CASSYGSGKNSPLHF.